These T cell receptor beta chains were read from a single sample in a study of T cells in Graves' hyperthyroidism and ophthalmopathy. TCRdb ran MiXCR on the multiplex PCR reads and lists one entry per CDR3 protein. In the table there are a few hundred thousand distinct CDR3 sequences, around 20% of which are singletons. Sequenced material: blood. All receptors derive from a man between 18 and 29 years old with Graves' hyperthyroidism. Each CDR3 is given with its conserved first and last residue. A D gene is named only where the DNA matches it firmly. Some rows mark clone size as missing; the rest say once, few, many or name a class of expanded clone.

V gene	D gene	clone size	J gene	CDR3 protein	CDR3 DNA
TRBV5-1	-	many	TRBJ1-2	CASSLLGGQHGYTF	TGCGCCAGCAGCTTGCTAGGCGGACAGCATGGCTACACCTTC
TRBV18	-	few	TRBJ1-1	CASSAGGGAGAEAFF	TGTGCCAGCTCTGCGGGAGGGGGAGCCGGGGCTGAAGCTTTCTTT
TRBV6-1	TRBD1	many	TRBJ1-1	CASSPGQGATEAFF	TGTGCCAGCAGTCCGGGACAGGGAGCGACTGAAGCTTTCTTT
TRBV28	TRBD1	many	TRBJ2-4	CASSPTGGTGNIQYF	TGTGCCAGCAGCCCTACAGGGGGTACGGGAAACATTCAGTACTTC
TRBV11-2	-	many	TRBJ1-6	CASSWDNSPLHF	TGTGCCAGCAGCTGGGATAATTCACCCCTCCACTTT
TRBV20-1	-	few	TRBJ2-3	CSARYTPLPSNPKYF	TGCAGTGCTAGATATACCCCTCTCCCCTCCAATCCTAAGTATTTT
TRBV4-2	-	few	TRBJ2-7	CASSQGREQYF	TGTGCCAGCAGCCAAGGGCGGGAGCAGTACTTC
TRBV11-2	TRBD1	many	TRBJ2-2	CASSLGQGASAGELFF	TGTGCCAGCAGCTTGGGACAGGGGGCGTCCGCCGGGGAGCTGTTTTTT
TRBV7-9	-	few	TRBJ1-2	CASMGGQGYYGYTF	TGTGCCAGCATGGGAGGTCAGGGGTACTATGGCTACACCTTC
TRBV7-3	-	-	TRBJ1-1	CASSLSRSTEAFF	TGTGCCAGCAGCTTATCCCGCAGCACTGAAGCTTTCTTT
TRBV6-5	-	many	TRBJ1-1	CASTGRTEAFF	TGTGCCAGCACAGGGCGAACTGAAGCTTTCTTT
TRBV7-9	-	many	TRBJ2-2	CASSLREVGELFF	TGTGCCAGCAGCTTGAGAGAAGTCGGGGAGCTGTTTTTT
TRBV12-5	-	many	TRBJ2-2	CASGLVLPGVVGELFF	TGTGCTAGTGGTTTGGTACTCCCCGGGGTAGTAGGGGAGCTGTTTTTT
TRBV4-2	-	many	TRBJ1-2	CASSQDLLARGERGYTF	TGTGCCAGCAGCCAAGATCTTTTGGCAAGGGGCGAGCGGGGCTACACCTTC
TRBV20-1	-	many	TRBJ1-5	CSAREGPGDQPQHF	TGCAGTGCTAGGGAGGGCCCGGGGGATCAGCCCCAGCATTTT
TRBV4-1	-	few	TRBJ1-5	CASSPVQGPYHQPQHF	TGCGCCAGCAGCCCCGTGCAGGGACCATATCATCAGCCCCAGCATTTT
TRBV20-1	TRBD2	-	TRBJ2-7	CSAISGAALPYEQYF	TGCAGTGCCATTAGCGGGGCGGCACTCCCCTACGAGCAGTACTTC